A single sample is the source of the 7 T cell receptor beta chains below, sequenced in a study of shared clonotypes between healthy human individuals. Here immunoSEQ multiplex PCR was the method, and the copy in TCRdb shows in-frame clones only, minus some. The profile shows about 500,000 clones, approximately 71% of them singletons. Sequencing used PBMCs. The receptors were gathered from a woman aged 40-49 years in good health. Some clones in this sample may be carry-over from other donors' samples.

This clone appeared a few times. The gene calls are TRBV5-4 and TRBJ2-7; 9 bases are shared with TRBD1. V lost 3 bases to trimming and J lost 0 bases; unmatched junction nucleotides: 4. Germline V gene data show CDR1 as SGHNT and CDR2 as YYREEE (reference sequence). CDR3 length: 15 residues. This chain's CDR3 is CASSSRTGDSYEQYF. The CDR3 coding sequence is TGTGCCAGCAGCTCCCGGACAGGGGACTCCTACGAGCAGTACTTC.

In nucleotides, the CDR3 is TGTGCCAGCAGAATACTAGCGGGAGGCGTCCACGAGCAGTACTTC. Translated, it gives CASRILAGGVHEQYF. The chain carries TRBV2 and TRBJ2-7; TRBD2 agrees at 12 bases. The CDR3 is 15 residues long. V lost 6 bases, J lost 5 bases, and 8 bases stayed unmatched. The germline CDR1 and CDR2 sequences are SNHLY and FYNNEI.

This CDR3 is CASIGGTKQFF. The CDR3 DNA reads TGTGCCAGCATAGGCGGGACCAAGCAGTTCTTC. This chain uses TRBV28 with TRBJ2-1, with D tentatively TRBD2 (6 bases). The CDR3 length is 11 residues. Germline assignment: CDR1 MDHEN and CDR2 SYDVKM. V gave up 7 bases and J gave up 11 bases, with 12 bases separating them.

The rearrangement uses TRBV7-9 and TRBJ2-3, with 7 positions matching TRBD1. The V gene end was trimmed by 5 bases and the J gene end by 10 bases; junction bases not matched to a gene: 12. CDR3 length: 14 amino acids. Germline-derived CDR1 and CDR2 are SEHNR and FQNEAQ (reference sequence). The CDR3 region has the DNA TGTGCCAGCAGCCACAGCAGGGGGAGATACGCGCAGTATTTT. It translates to CASSHSRGRYAQYF. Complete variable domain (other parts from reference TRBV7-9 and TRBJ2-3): DTGVSQNPRHKITKRGQNVTFRCDPISEHNRLYWYRQTLGQGPEFLTYFQNEAQLEKSRLLSDRFSAERPKGSFSTLEIQRTEQGDSAMYLCASSHSRGRYAQYFGPGTRLTVL.

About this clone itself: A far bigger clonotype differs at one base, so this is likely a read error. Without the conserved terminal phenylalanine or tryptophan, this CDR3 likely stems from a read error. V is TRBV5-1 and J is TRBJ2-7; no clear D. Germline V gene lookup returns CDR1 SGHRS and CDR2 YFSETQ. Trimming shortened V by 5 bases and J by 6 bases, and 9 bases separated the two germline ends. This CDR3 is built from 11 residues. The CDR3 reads CASSLLTEQYL. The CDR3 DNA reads TGCGCCAGCAGTTTGTTGACCGAGCAGTACTTA.

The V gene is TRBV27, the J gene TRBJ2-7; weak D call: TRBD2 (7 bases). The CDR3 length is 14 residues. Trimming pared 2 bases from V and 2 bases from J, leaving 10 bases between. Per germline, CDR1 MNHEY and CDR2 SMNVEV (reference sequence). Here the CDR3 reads CASSLRGGPYEQYF. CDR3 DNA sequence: TGTGCCAGCAGTTTAAGGGGGGGTCCCTACGAGCAGTACTTC.

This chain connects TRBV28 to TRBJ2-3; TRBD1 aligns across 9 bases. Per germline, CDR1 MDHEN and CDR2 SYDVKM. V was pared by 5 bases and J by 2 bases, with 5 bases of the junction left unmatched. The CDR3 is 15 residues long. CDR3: CASSLRDRDTDTQYF. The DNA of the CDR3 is TGTGCCAGCAGTCTTAGGGACAGGGACACAGATACGCAGTATTTT. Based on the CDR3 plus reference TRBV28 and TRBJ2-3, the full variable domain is DVKVTQSSRYLVKRTGEKVFLECVQDMDHENMFWYRQDPGLGLRLIYFSYDVKMKEKGDIPEGYSVSREKKERFSLILESASTNQTSMYLCASSLRDRDTDTQYFGPGTRLTVL.